The T cell receptor beta chain described here comes from a study of cytomegalovirus exposure and HLA in healthy donors. CDR3 size: 15 residues. Trimming took 4 bases from V and 6 from J; bases not matched to a gene: 10. Germline-derived CDR1 and CDR2 are ENHRY and SYGVKD. This PCR relied on a set of 60 Vbeta primers and 13 Jbeta primers. Clones were read by immunoSEQ multiplex PCR, and TCRdb kept only the in-frame ones, dropping some. This table has 140,000 or so clones, around 82% appearing once. This sequence originates from a female donor in good health and CMV-seronegative. The genes are TRBV10-3 and TRBJ2-7; TRBD1 agrees at 9 bases. The specimen was PBMCs. CDR3 in DNA: TGTGCCATCAGTGCTCCGGGACAGGGTTTGATCGAGCAGTACTTC. It is translated as CAISAPGQGLIEQYF.